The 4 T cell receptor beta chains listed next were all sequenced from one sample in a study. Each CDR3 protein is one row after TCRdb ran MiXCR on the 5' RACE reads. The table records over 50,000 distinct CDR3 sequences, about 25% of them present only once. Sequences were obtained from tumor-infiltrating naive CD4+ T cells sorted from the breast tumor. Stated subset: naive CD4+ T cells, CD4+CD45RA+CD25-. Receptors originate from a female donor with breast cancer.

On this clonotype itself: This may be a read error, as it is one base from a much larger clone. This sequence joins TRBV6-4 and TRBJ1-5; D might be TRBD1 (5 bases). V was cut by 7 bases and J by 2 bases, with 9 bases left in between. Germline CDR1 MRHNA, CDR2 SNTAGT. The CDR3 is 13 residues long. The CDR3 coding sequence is TGTGCCAGCACTATACAGGGCAATCAGCCCCAGCATTTT. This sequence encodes CASTIQGNQPQHF.

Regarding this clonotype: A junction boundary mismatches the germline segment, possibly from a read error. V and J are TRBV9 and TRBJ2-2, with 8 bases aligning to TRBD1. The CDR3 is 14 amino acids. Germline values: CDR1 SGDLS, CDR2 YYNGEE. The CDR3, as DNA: TGTGCCAGCAGCGCCCGGACAGGGACCGGGGAGCTGCTTTTT. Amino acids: CASSARTGTGELLF.

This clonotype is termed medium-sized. The CDR3 bases are TGTGCCAGCAGCTTAACCGGCAGGGGAGACACTGAAGCTTTCTTT. This encodes CASSLTGRGDTEAFF. The chain couples TRBV7-3 to TRBJ1-1; D possibly corresponds to TRBD1 (6 bases). V was clipped by 0 bases and J by 3 bases, with 11 bases between them. CDR3 length: 15 amino acids. Germline CDR1 SGHTA, CDR2 FQGTGA.

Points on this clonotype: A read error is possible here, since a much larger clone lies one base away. The CDR3 region is CATSDGGTQYF. CDR3 nucleotides: TGTGCCACCAGTGATGGAGGGACCCAGTACTTC. The V and J genes are TRBV24-1 and TRBJ2-5, with a tentative D call TRBD2 (5 bases). Germline CDR1 reads KGHDR; CDR2 reads SFDVKD. There are 11 residues in the CDR3. Trimming shortened V by 3 bases and J by 7 bases, and 5 bases separated the two germline ends.